This TCR beta chain was identified during a study of vaccination and CD4 T cells after COVID-19. Broader study findings: For convalescent patients, a median roughly 87% of reactive clones surfaced exclusively after vaccination.

Sequencing of cultured CD4+ T cell DNA used the Oncomine TCR Beta short-read assay. TCRdb reanalysed the PCR reads using MiXCR and keeps one entry per CDR3 protein. The sample records about 17,000 distinct CDR3 sequences, around 52% being singletons. Indicated time point: late sampling 161 to 241 days after vaccination in a few convalescent patients. Indicated treatment: roughly 10-day PBMC culture with coronavirus spike peptide pools or control peptides (ViraFEST assay). This clonotype was seen only a few times. Its target is unknown. The sequence was obtained from a human donor who had recovered from COVID-19. The sequencing here drew on CD4+ T cells from blood, cultured in vitro, taken about 7 months after SARS-CoV-2 vaccination.

DNA for the CDR3: TGTGCCACCCGGGACAGTCTCTCACCCCTCCACTTT. Translated: CATRDSLSPLHF. J is TRBJ1-6 and V is TRBV10-3; 7 nucleotides match TRBD1. The J segment lost 10 bases and the V segment lost 10 bases, leaving 7 bases of the junction unmatched. Germline lookup yields CDR1 ENHRY and CDR2 SYGVKD. The CDR3 is 12 amino acids.